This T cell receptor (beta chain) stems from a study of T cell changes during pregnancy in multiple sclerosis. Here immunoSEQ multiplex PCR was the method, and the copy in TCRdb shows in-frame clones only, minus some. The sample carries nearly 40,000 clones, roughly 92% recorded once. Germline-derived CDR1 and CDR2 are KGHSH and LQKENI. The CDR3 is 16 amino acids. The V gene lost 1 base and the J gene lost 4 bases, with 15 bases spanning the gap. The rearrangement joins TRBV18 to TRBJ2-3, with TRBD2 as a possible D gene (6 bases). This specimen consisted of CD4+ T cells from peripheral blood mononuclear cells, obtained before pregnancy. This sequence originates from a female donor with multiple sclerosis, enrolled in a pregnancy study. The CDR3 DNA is TGTGCCAGCTCACCACGACTAGTATTGGCTGCAGATACGCAGTATTTT. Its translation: CASSPRLVLAADTQYF.